This T cell receptor (beta chain) was documented in a study of blood T cell repertoires in COVID-19. Losses at the gene ends were 4 bases for V and 7 bases for J; bases not matched to a gene: 4. Germline-derived CDR1 and CDR2 are LNHDA and SQIVND (reference sequence). CDR3 size: 14 residues. The protocol was immunoSEQ multiplex PCR, while the TCRdb copy is restricted to in-frame clones and leaves out a portion. The repertoire has approximately 200,000 clones, around 77% of them found once; the top ten carry 17%. The sequenced sample was peripheral blood. J is TRBJ1-6 and V is TRBV19; TRBD1 matches at 7 bases. This receptor was taken from a man in his fifties or sixties with active or convalescent COVID-19. The CDR3 coding sequence is TGTGCCAGTAGTACCGGGACAGTAAATTCACCCCTCCACTTT. Protein: CASSTGTVNSPLHF.